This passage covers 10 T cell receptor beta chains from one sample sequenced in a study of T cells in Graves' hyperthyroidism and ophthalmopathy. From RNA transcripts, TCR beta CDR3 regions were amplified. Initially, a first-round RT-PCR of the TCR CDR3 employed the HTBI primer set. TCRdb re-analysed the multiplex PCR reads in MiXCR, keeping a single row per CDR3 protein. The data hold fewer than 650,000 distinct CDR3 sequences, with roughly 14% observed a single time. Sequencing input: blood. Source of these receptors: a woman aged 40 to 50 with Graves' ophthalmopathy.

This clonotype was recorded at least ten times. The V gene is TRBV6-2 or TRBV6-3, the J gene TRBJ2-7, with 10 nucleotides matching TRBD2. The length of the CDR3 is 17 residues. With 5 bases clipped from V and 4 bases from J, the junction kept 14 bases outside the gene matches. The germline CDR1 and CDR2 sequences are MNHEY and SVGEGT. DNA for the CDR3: TGTGCCAGCAGTAGCCCATCTCTAGCGGGAGTGGCTTACGAGCAGTACTTC. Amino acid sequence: CASSSPSLAGVAYEQYF.

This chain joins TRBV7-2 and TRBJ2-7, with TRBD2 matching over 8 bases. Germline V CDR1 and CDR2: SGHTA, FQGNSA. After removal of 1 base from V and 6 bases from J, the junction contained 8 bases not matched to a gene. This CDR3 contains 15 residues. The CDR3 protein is CASSLVAGLRREQYF. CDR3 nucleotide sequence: TGTGCCAGCAGCTTAGTAGCGGGACTAAGACGCGAGCAGTACTTC.

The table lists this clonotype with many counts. Here the CDR3 DNA reads TGTGCCAGCAGCTTAGTAGGGAGCTCCTACAATGAGCAGTTCTTC. Residues: CASSLVGSSYNEQFF. This chain uses TRBV11-3 with TRBJ2-1; D is perhaps TRBD2 (5 bases). Between the trimmed V and J ends, which lost 1 base and 0 bases, there was a span of 7 bases. Germline loops: CDR1 SGHNT, CDR2 YENEEA. This CDR3 has 15 residues.

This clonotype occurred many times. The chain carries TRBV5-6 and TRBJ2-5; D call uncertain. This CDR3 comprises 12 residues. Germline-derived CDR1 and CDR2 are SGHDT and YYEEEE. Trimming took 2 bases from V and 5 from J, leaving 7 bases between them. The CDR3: CASSFVIETQYF. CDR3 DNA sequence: TGTGCCAGCAGCTTCGTCATTGAGACCCAGTACTTC. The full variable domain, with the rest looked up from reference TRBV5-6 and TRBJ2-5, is DAGVTQSPTHLIKTRGQQVTLRCSPKSGHDTVSWYQQALGQGPQFIFQYYEEEERQRGNFPDRFSGHQFPNYSSELNVNALLLGDSALYLCASSFVIETQYFGPGTRLLVL.

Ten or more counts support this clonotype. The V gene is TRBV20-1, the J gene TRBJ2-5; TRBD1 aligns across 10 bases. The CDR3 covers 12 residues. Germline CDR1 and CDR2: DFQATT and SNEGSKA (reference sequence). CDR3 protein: CSARTGGETQYF. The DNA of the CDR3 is TGCAGCGCCCGGACAGGGGGAGAGACCCAGTACTTC.

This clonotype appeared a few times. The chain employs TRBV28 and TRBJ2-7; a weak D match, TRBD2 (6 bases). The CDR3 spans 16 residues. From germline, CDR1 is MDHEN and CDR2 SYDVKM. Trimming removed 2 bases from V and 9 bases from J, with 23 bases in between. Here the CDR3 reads CASSLGAGLLTEVQYF. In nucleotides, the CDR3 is TGTGCCAGCAGTTTAGGGGCGGGACTCCTTACGGAGGTGCAGTACTTC.

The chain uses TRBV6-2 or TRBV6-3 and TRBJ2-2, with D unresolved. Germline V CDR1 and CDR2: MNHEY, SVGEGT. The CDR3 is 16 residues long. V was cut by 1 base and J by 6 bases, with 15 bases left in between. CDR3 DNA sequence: TGTGCCAGCAGTTACTTTAAAGAGCGAGAGTCCGGGGAGCTGTTTTTT. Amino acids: CASSYFKERESGELFF.

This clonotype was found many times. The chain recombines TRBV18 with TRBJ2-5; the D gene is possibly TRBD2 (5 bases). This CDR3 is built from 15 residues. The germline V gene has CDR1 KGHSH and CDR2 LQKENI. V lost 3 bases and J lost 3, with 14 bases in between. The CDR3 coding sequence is TGTGCCAGCTCACCGGCTAGCTTCGGGAAAGAGACCCAGTACTTC. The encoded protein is CASSPASFGKETQYF.

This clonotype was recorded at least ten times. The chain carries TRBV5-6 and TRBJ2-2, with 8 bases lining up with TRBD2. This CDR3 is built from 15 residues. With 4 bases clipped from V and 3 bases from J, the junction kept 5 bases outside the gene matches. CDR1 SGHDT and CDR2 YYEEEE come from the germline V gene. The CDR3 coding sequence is TGTGCCAGCAGCCCCACGGGGGGGTACACCGGGGAGCTGTTTTTT. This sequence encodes CASSPTGGYTGELFF.

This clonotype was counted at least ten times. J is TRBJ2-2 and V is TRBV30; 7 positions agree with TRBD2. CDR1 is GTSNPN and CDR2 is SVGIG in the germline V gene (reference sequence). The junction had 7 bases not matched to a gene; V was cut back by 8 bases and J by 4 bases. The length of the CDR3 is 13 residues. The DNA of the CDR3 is TGTGCCCGCCAGCGGGGTACCACCGGGGAGCTGTTTTTT. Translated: CARQRGTTGELFF.